These T cell receptor beta chains were read from a single sample in a study of blood T cell repertoires in COVID-19. The assay was immunoSEQ multiplex PCR, and TCRdb's table has in-frame clones only and misses some. Among 130,000 to 150,000 clones, 80% to 90% were seen once, and the ten largest hold roughly 4.3%. Sequencing was carried out using peripheral blood. All receptors come from a woman aged 40 to 50 with acute or convalescent COVID-19. CDR3s include the opening cysteine and the closing phenylalanine or tryptophan. A D gene is named only where the DNA matches it firmly. Where a row states a size, it is once, few, many or the class of an expanded clone; other rows omit it.

V: TRBV6-5; J: TRBJ1-1; size: -; D: TRBD1; DNA: TGTGCCAGCAGAAACAGGGGCGGGAACACTGAAGCTTTCTTT; CDR3: CASRNRGGNTEAFF
V: TRBV6-5; J: TRBJ2-1; size: -; D: TRBD2; DNA: TGTGCCAGCAGTTACTCTAAGCGGGAGTTAGGCAATGAGCAGTTCTTC; CDR3: CASSYSKRELGNEQFF
V: TRBV4-1; J: TRBJ2-1; size: few; D: TRBD2; DNA: TGCGCCAGCAGCCCTAGCGGGAGGCCTTTATACAATGAGCAGTTCTTC; CDR3: CASSPSGRPLYNEQFF
V: TRBV4-1; J: TRBJ1-3; size: -; D: -; DNA: TGCGCCAGCAGCTTAGGGGGTGGAAACACCATATATTTT; CDR3: CASSLGGGNTIYF
V: TRBV7-3; J: TRBJ2-6; size: -; D: -; DNA: TGTGCCAGCAGCCCCTACGGGTCCTCTGGGGCCAACGTCCTGACTTTC; CDR3: CASSPYGSSGANVLTF
V: TRBV15; J: TRBJ1-1; size: -; D: -; DNA: TGTGCCACCAGCACAAAACTTACAGGGAACACTGAAGCTTTCTTT; CDR3: CATSTKLTGNTEAFF
V: TRBV15; J: TRBJ2-7; size: -; D: TRBD2; DNA: TGTGCCACCAGCCGGGGACTAGCGGGAGGAGGGGTCGAGCAGTACTTC; CDR3: CATSRGLAGGGVEQYF
V: TRBV30; J: TRBJ1-2; size: few; D: -; DNA: TGTGCCTGGAGCCAGGGAAGGGGTGGCTACACCTTC; CDR3: CAWSQGRGGYTF
V: TRBV15; J: TRBJ1-1; size: -; D: -; DNA: TGTGCCACCAGAGTAACAGACAACACTGAAGCTTTCTTT; CDR3: CATRVTDNTEAFF
V: TRBV5-1; J: TRBJ2-2; size: -; D: -; DNA: TGCGCCAGCAGCTTGGGGGCAGGGGCCGATATCGGGGAGCTGTTTTTT; CDR3: CASSLGAGADIGELFF
V: TRBV3-1/TRBV3-2; J: TRBJ2-7; size: -; D: TRBD2; DNA: TGTGCCAGCAGCCAGGCCGGGACTAGCGGGAGTAGCGAGCAGTACTTC; CDR3: CASSQAGTSGSSEQYF
V: TRBV9; J: TRBJ2-7; size: few; D: -; DNA: TGTGCCAGCAGCCCCACAGGCTCCAGCTACGAGCAGTACTTC; CDR3: CASSPTGSSYEQYF
V: TRBV19; J: TRBJ2-3; size: -; D: TRBD2; DNA: TGTGCCAGTAGTATCCGCAGCGGGAGGGCCGGTGATACGCAGTATTTT; CDR3: CASSIRSGRAGDTQYF
V: TRBV19; J: TRBJ1-1; size: -; D: TRBD1; DNA: TGTGCCAGTAGTATACTCAGACAGGGGGCGACTGAAGCTTTCTTT; CDR3: CASSILRQGATEAFF
V: TRBV13; J: TRBJ2-1; size: -; D: -; DNA: TGTGCCAGCAGCTCAGGTGGGACAAACTACTACAATGAGCAGTTCTTC; CDR3: CASSSGGTNYYNEQFF
V: TRBV10-3; J: TRBJ1-4; size: -; D: -; DNA: TGTGCCATCAGTGAGTCGGTACTTAATGAAAAACTGTTTTTT; CDR3: CAISESVLNEKLFF
V: TRBV9; J: TRBJ1-3; size: -; D: TRBD1; DNA: TGTGCCAGCAGCGCAGTGCCTTCGGGACAGGGGCTCGCATCCCCTGGAAACACCATATATTTT; CDR3: CASSAVPSGQGLASPGNTIYF
V: TRBV15; J: TRBJ2-1; size: -; D: TRBD2; DNA: TGTGCCACTGGAGGACTAGCGGGGAGGGATGAGCAGTTCTTC; CDR3: CATGGLAGRDEQFF
V: TRBV30; J: TRBJ2-7; size: -; D: -; DNA: TGTGCCTGGAGTGGAGGGTGGACCTACGAGCAGTACTTC; CDR3: CAWSGGWTYEQYF
V: TRBV7-3; J: TRBJ2-1; size: many; D: -; DNA: TGTGCCAGCAGCCCCGGACTCCTCAATGAGCAGTTCTTC; CDR3: CASSPGLLNEQFF
V: TRBV27; J: TRBJ1-4; size: -; D: TRBD1; DNA: TGTGCCAGCAGTCCCTTCAGGGGGCTTAATGAAAAACTGTTTTTT; CDR3: CASSPFRGLNEKLFF
V: TRBV5-6; J: TRBJ2-5; size: once; D: -; DNA: TGTGCCAGCAGCTCCGCTGGGGGACTTCAAGAGACCCAGTACTTC; CDR3: CASSSAGGLQETQYF
V: TRBV28; J: TRBJ2-7; size: -; D: TRBD1; DNA: TGTGCCAGCACGGGACAGGGGGCCTACGAGCAGTACTTC; CDR3: CASTGQGAYEQYF
V: TRBV12-3/TRBV12-4; J: TRBJ1-3; size: -; D: TRBD1; DNA: TGTGCCAGCACCAGGACAGGGGGAACCTCCATATATTTT; CDR3: CASTRTGGTSIYF
V: TRBV7-2; J: TRBJ1-5; size: -; D: -; DNA: TGTGCCAGCAGCTTACCTAATCAGCCCCAGCATTTT; CDR3: CASSLPNQPQHF